The 27 T cell receptor beta chains given below trace back to one sample, sequenced in a study of cytomegalovirus exposure and HLA in healthy donors. 60 Vbeta and 13 Jbeta primers were used in PCR. Some clones are missing from TCRdb's copy, which holds only in-frame ones; the method was immunoSEQ multiplex PCR. This sample has 210,000 or so clones, with roughly 84% found just once. The sample consisted of PBMCs. Receptors originate from a girl aged 10-17 years in good health and CMV-seronegative.

This chain links TRBV4-3 with TRBJ1-6, with D tentatively TRBD1 (6 bases). CDR3 length: 14 residues. V lost 6 bases and J 6 bases, leaving 12 bases between the germline ends. The germline V gene encodes CDR1 LGHNA and CDR2 YSLEER. The CDR3 here is CASSPGALNSPLHF. The DNA of the CDR3 is TGCGCCAGCAGTCCAGGGGCTCTTAATTCACCCCTCCACTTT.

CDR3 DNA sequence: TGTGCCAGCAGCCTACCCATGACCCGGAGAAGTTACGAGCAGTACTTC. This encodes CASSLPMTRRSYEQYF. V gene TRBV7-9 combines with J gene TRBJ2-7; unclear D gene. Looked up from germline, CDR1 is SEHNR and CDR2 is FQNEAQ (reference sequence). This CDR3 is 16 amino acids long. The ends were cut back, 5 bases at V and 4 bases at J, with 21 bases in the middle.

As concerns this clone: A read error may account for a junction end that differs from germline. CDR3 protein: CSAELTSNGYTF. In DNA, the CDR3 is TGCAGCGCTGAACTGACTTCTAATGGCTACACCTTC. This chain joins TRBV29-1 and TRBJ1-2; D remains ambiguous. The CDR3 runs 12 residues. In germline, CDR1 is SQVTM, CDR2 ANQGSEA.

This chain links TRBV7-8 with TRBJ1-4, with a weak D call TRBD1 (6 bases). The CDR3 spans 19 residues. Trimming removed 1 base from V and 6 bases from J, with 24 bases in between. Germline V lookup: CDR1 SGHVS, CDR2 FQNEAQ. In DNA, the CDR3 is TGTGCCAGCAGCTTAGGTTGGGGGAAAACAGGGACGGACCATGAAAAACTGTTTTTT. Residues: CASSLGWGKTGTDHEKLFF.

This sequence joins TRBV6-5 and TRBJ2-1, with 7 nucleotides matching TRBD2. CDR1 MNHEY and CDR2 SVGAGI come from the germline V gene. The CDR3 has 12 amino acids. Losses at the gene ends were 5 bases for V and 7 bases for J; bases not matched to a gene: 2. CDR3 bases: TGTGCCAGCAGTCCTAGCGGTAATGAGCAGTTCTTC. Translation gives CASSPSGNEQFF.

V gene TRBV28 combines with J gene TRBJ2-7, with 8 bases that match TRBD1. Losses at the gene ends were 7 bases for V and 4 bases for J; bases not matched to a gene: 9. CDR3 size: 14 residues. The V gene's germline CDR1 is MDHEN and CDR2 SYDVKM. The CDR3 DNA sequence: TGTGCCAGCAACACTCAGGGGGCTGGATACGAGCAGTACTTC. Residues: CASNTQGAGYEQYF. Drawing the rest from reference TRBV28 and TRBJ2-7, the complete variable domain is DVKVTQSSRYLVKRTGEKVFLECVQDMDHENMFWYRQDPGLGLRLIYFSYDVKMKEKGDIPEGYSVSREKKERFSLILESASTNQTSMYLCASNTQGAGYEQYFGPGTRLTVT.

The J gene is TRBJ1-6, the V gene TRBV2; D is ambiguous. CDR1 SNHLY and CDR2 FYNNEI come from the germline V gene. The CDR3 is made up of 12 amino acids. Trimming removed 5 bases at V and 10 bases at J, with 9 bases between. The chain's CDR3 is CASSTRYSPLHF. The CDR3 bases are TGTGCCAGCAGTACGAGATACTCACCCCTCCACTTT.

This chain joins TRBV28 and TRBJ1-5, with D unclear. The germline V and J ends were trimmed by 5 bases and 4 bases, with 18 bases remaining between them. This CDR3 is 16 amino acids long. In germline, CDR1 is MDHEN, CDR2 SYDVKM. CDR3 region: CASSPHARSRNQPQHF. Here the CDR3 DNA reads TGTGCCAGCAGTCCGCATGCGAGGTCGCGGAATCAGCCCCAGCATTTT.

In its sample, this clone was seen a few times. The chain carries TRBV6-6 and TRBJ2-1; D remains unclear. With 6 bases removed from V and 7 bases from J, the gap between germline ends came to 10 bases. This CDR3 is built from 12 residues. CDR1 and CDR2 (germline): MNHNY, SVGAGI (reference sequence). The CDR3 reads CASSPNLNEQFF. The CDR3 region has the DNA TGTGCCAGCAGCCCTAACCTTAATGAGCAGTTCTTC.

This chain connects TRBV9 to TRBJ2-7; a possible D gene is TRBD1 (5 bases). Germline-derived CDR1 and CDR2 are SGDLS and YYNGEE. The V gene lost 2 bases and the J gene lost 7 bases, with 13 bases spanning the gap. This CDR3 has 13 residues. This chain's CDR3 is CASSVQGRTEQYF. CDR3 DNA sequence: TGTGCCAGCAGCGTCCAGGGTCGTACAGAGCAGTACTTC.

This chain links TRBV9 with TRBJ2-3, with D perhaps matching TRBD2 (5 bases). CDR1 is SGDLS, CDR2 YYNGEE, per germline. The germline V and J ends were trimmed by 4 bases and 3 bases, with 12 bases remaining between them. This CDR3 spans 14 amino acids. This CDR3 reads CASSPITGTDTQYF. The CDR3 nucleotides are TGTGCCAGCAGCCCGATTACGGGGACAGATACGCAGTATTTT.

The genes are TRBV5-1 and TRBJ2-1; 10 bases map to TRBD2. V was pared by 0 bases and J by 0 bases, with 6 bases of the junction left unmatched. Germline lookup yields CDR1 SGHRS and CDR2 YFSETQ. The CDR3 is 18 amino acids. The CDR3 coding sequence is TGCGCCAGCAGCTTGGGCGCAGCGGGGGGGAGCTCCTACAATGAGCAGTTCTTC. It specifies CASSLGAAGGSSYNEQFF.

The chain is built from TRBV25-1 and TRBJ2-3, with 9 bases matching TRBD2. Germline CDR1 MGHDK, CDR2 SYGVNS. After removal of 4 bases from V and 7 bases from J, the junction contained 3 bases not matched to a gene. This CDR3 has 13 residues. The CDR3 here is CASSVAGAYTQYF. CDR3 nucleotide sequence: TGTGCCAGCAGTGTAGCGGGAGCGTATACGCAGTATTTT.

The chain is built from TRBV9 and TRBJ2-3; 7 bases line up with TRBD1. Per germline, CDR1 SGDLS and CDR2 YYNGEE. The CDR3 is 16 amino acids. V lost 0 bases and J lost 6; bases outside the gene matches: 10. CDR3: CASSVEDRERSDTQYF. CDR3 nucleotides: TGTGCCAGCAGCGTAGAAGACAGGGAGCGCTCCGATACGCAGTATTTT.

V gene TRBV27 combines with J gene TRBJ2-7; TRBD2 agrees at 9 bases. Germline V gene sequence: CDR1 MNHEY, CDR2 SMNVEV (reference sequence). This CDR3 spans 18 amino acids. Trimming removed 6 bases from V and 7 bases from J; junction bases left unmatched: 22. The CDR3 protein is CASSRGLGAGGPGKEQYF. CDR3 DNA: TGTGCCAGCAGCCGGGGCCTAGGGGCGGGAGGGCCGGGTAAAGAGCAGTACTTC.

This clone was seen a single time. V gene TRBV18 combines with J gene TRBJ1-1, with 8 bases matching TRBD1. There are 14 residues in the CDR3. J gave up 7 bases and V 1 base, and 5 bases lay outside the gene matches. Germline CDR1 reads KGHSH; CDR2 reads LQKENI. This chain's CDR3 is CASSPRDRSYEAFF. In nucleotides, the CDR3 is TGTGCCAGCTCACCACGGGACAGGTCTTATGAAGCTTTCTTT.

This chain links TRBV19 with TRBJ1-5; perhaps TRBD1 as D (5 bases). CDR1 is LNHDA and CDR2 is SQIVND in the germline V gene (reference sequence). This CDR3 region has 19 residues. Trimming removed 7 bases from V and 1 base from J, with 26 bases in between. The CDR3 nucleotides read TGTGCCAGTAATGAGAATGCCCGGAGGGGCGGAACGAGCAATCAGCCCCAGCATTTT. The encoded protein is CASNENARRGGTSNQPQHF.

This clone showed up just once. The chain joins TRBV6-5 to TRBJ1-2; TRBD1 matches at 8 bases. Germline CDR1 reads MNHEY; CDR2 reads SVGAGI. J gave up 11 bases and V 6 bases, and 5 bases lay outside the gene matches. The CDR3 length is 11 residues. The CDR3 loop is CASSSGGYYTF. The CDR3 DNA reads as TGTGCCAGCAGCTCAGGGGGCTATTACACCTTC.

The chain uses TRBV9 and TRBJ2-2, with no clear D. Germline V gene data show CDR1 as SGDLS and CDR2 as YYNGEE. The CDR3 loop spans 13 amino acids. V lost 4 bases to trimming and J lost 0 bases, with 4 bases between them. CDR3 nucleotides: TGTGCCAGCAGCCCCTCGAACACCGGGGAGCTGTTTTTT. Protein product: CASSPSNTGELFF.

The chain carries TRBV9 and TRBJ1-4; weak D call: TRBD1 (6 bases). Between the trimmed V and J ends, which lost 0 bases and 7 bases, there was a span of 16 bases. The CDR3 length is 16 residues. The germline V gene encodes CDR1 SGDLS and CDR2 YYNGEE. CDR3 sequence: CASSVGETGYGEKLFF. CDR3 coding DNA: TGTGCCAGCAGCGTAGGGGAGACAGGCTACGGTGAAAAACTGTTTTTT.

The chain uses TRBV28 and TRBJ1-3; a possible D gene is TRBD1 (6 bases). CDR1 MDHEN and CDR2 SYDVKM come from the germline V gene. The CDR3 length is 14 residues. V gave up 6 bases and J gave up 2 bases, with 11 bases separating them. The CDR3 bases are TGTGCCAGCAGGACCGGGACACCTGGAAACACCATATATTTT. It yields the protein CASRTGTPGNTIYF.

As DNA, the CDR3 is TGTGCCAGCAGCTTAGATATTCCCGCTAGCTCCTATAATTCACCCCTCCACTTT. Translation: CASSLDIPASSYNSPLHF. The chain is built from TRBV7-9 and TRBJ1-6; no clear D. This CDR3 is built from 18 residues. V lost 1 base and J lost 0, with 13 bases in between. Germline V CDR1 and CDR2: SEHNR, FQNEAQ (reference sequence).

The chain couples TRBV2 to TRBJ2-5, with 7 positions matching TRBD1. The better agreement between TRBJ2-7 and the DNA end casts doubt on the J call. The CDR3 is 16 residues long. Looked up from germline, CDR1 is SNHLY and CDR2 is FYNNEI. CDR3 sequence: CASSESEDRLSYEQYF. The CDR3 DNA is TGTGCCAGCAGTGAATCCGAGGACAGGTTATCCTACGAGCAGTACTTC.

This clone was detected only once. The CDR3 region is CSVGAGHQGQPQHF. Here the CDR3 DNA reads TGCAGCGTTGGGGCAGGTCACCAGGGTCAGCCCCAGCATTTT. V is TRBV29-1 and J is TRBJ1-5; perhaps TRBD1 as D (5 bases). The V end lost 4 bases, the J end lost 6 bases, and 16 bases lay between the germline ends. This CDR3 region has 14 residues. CDR1 is SQVTM, CDR2 ANQGSEA, per germline.

This sequence joins TRBV19 and TRBJ2-6, with 12 positions matching TRBD2. Germline CDR1 and CDR2: LNHDA and SQIVND (reference sequence). V shed 11 bases and J 12 bases; nucleotides not matched to a gene: 5. The length of the CDR3 is 12 residues. The CDR3 nucleotides are TGTGCCTCTAAGACTAGCGGGGGCGTCCTGACTTTC. This gives the protein CASKTSGGVLTF.

This clone came up a few times. V is TRBV9 and J is TRBJ2-1, with 9 nucleotides matching TRBD2. This CDR3 contains 15 residues. From germline, CDR1 is SGDLS and CDR2 YYNGEE. Trimming cost V 4 bases and J 0 bases; bases outside gene matches: 2. CDR3 in amino acids: CASSFSGSSYNEQFF. The CDR3 bases are TGTGCCAGCAGCTTTAGCGGGAGCTCCTACAATGAGCAGTTCTTC.

The chain recombines TRBV30 with TRBJ1-6, with 8 bases aligning to TRBD1. Germline V lookup: CDR1 GTSNPN, CDR2 SVGIG (reference sequence). The trim removed 4 bases at V and 6 bases at J, leaving 5 bases unmatched. This CDR3 region has 14 residues. The chain's CDR3 is CAWTAGQVNSPLHF. CDR3 coding DNA: TGTGCCTGGACCGCGGGACAGGTTAATTCACCCCTCCACTTT. Variable domain in full (rest from reference TRBV30 and TRBJ1-6): SQTIHQWPATLVQPVGSPLSLECTVEGTSNPNLYWYRQAAGRGLQLLFYSVGIGQISSEVPQNLSASRPQDRQFILSSKKLLLSDSGFYLCAWTAGQVNSPLHFGNGTRLTVT.